A single sample is the source of the 11 T cell receptor beta chains below, sequenced in a study of radiation and T cells in renal cell carcinoma. Generated by immunoSEQ multiplex PCR, the TCRdb table keeps only in-frame clones and is missing some. The table records some 150,000 clones, roughly 85% of them present only once. This sample's time point: baseline pretreatment blood. Sample treatment: 15 Gy SBRT to primary tumor, nephrectomy 4 weeks later. The starting material was blood, obtained from a patient whose treatment included radiotherapy and nephrectomy. These receptors came from a woman aged 50 to 65 with renal cell carcinoma.

This rearrangement joins TRBV19 to TRBJ2-3; D not certain. This CDR3 contains 15 residues. Trimming removed 1 base at V and 2 bases at J, with 10 bases between. In germline, CDR1 is LNHDA, CDR2 SQIVND (reference sequence). CDR3 loop: CASSIGRVYTDTQYF. The CDR3 bases are TGTGCCAGTAGTATAGGCCGAGTCTACACAGATACGCAGTATTTT.

The genes are TRBV4-3 and TRBJ2-6, with 11 bases identical to TRBD1. This CDR3 has 20 amino acids. The V segment lost 1 base and the J segment 2 bases; nucleotides outside the gene matches: 10. Germline V lookup: CDR1 LGHNA, CDR2 YSLEER. In DNA form, the CDR3 reads TGCGCCAGCAGCCAAGTTAGAGGACAGGGGGCCTTGGCTGGGGCCAACGTCCTGACTTTC. It yields the protein CASSQVRGQGALAGANVLTF.

The count of this clone is one. The CDR3 loop is CAWSVKQGRGKNIQYF. CDR3 nucleotide sequence: TGTGCCTGGAGTGTAAAGCAGGGTCGGGGCAAAAACATTCAGTACTTC. The V gene is TRBV30, the J gene TRBJ2-4, with D perhaps matching TRBD1 or TRBD2 (5 bases each). The V end was cut by 0 bases, the J end by 3 bases, with 15 bases between. CDR3 length equals 16 residues. CDR1 is GTSNPN, CDR2 SVGIG, per germline (reference sequence).

V usage is TRBV6-5 and J usage is TRBJ1-2; D is undetermined. Trimming removed 0 bases at V and 7 bases at J, with 15 bases between. This CDR3 has 15 residues. CDR1 is MNHEY and CDR2 is SVGAGI in the germline V gene. Here the CDR3 reads CASSYSATISSGYTF. For the CDR3, the DNA is TGTGCCAGCAGTTACTCGGCGACTATCTCGTCTGGCTACACCTTC.

The chain links TRBV7-9 to TRBJ2-7, with a tentative D call TRBD2 (5 bases). The length of the CDR3 is 15 residues. Between the trimmed V and J ends, which lost 5 bases and 0 bases, there was a span of 14 bases. Looked up from germline, CDR1 is SEHNR and CDR2 is FQNEAQ (reference sequence). This CDR3 reads CASSPSGDLSYEQYF. CDR3 nucleotides: TGTGCCAGCAGCCCCAGCGGTGACCTCTCCTACGAGCAGTACTTC. Full variable domain (remainder filled in from reference TRBV7-9 and TRBJ2-7): DTGVSQNPRHKITKRGQNVTFRCDPISEHNRLYWYRQTLGQGPEFLTYFQNEAQLEKSRLLSDRFSAERPKGSFSTLEIQRTEQGDSAMYLCASSPSGDLSYEQYFGPGTRLTVT.

This chain connects TRBV2 to TRBJ1-5; 9 nucleotides line up with TRBD1. The V gene end was trimmed by 6 bases and the J gene end by 7 bases; junction bases not matched to a gene: 7. Germline CDR1 is SNHLY and CDR2 is FYNNEI. This CDR3 has 14 residues. Here the CDR3 reads CASSQTGGRQPQHF. The CDR3 DNA is TGTGCCAGCAGCCAAACAGGGGGCAGGCAGCCCCAGCATTTT. Complete variable domain (other parts from reference TRBV2 and TRBJ1-5): EPEVTQTPSHQVTQMGQEVILRCVPISNHLYFYWYRQILGQKVEFLVSFYNNEISEKSEIFDDQFSVERPDGSNFTLKIRSTKLEDSAMYFCASSQTGGRQPQHFGDGTRLSIL.

The chain's CDR3 is CASVPSGANVLTF. The CDR3 region has the DNA TGTGCCAGTGTACCCTCTGGGGCCAACGTCCTGACTTTC. V usage is TRBV19 and J usage is TRBJ2-6, with unresolved D. The CDR3 is 13 residues long. Trimming left V 8 bases short and J 0 bases short, with 5 bases between. Germline CDR1 reads LNHDA; CDR2 reads SQIVND (reference sequence).

This clone is a singleton in its sample. This sequence joins TRBV5-6 and TRBJ2-7; D gene unclear. V lost 2 bases to trimming and J lost 9 bases, with 9 bases between them. This CDR3 region has 11 residues. Germline V gives CDR1 SGHDT, CDR2 YYEEEE. CDR3 residues: CASSFGDGQYF. In DNA, the CDR3 is TGTGCCAGCAGCTTTGGGGATGGGCAGTACTTC.

J is TRBJ2-3 and V is TRBV27, with TRBD1 identical over 12 bases. Per the germline V gene, CDR1 is MNHEY and CDR2 is SMNVEV (reference sequence). The J segment lost 5 bases and the V segment lost 1 base, leaving 4 bases of the junction unmatched. The CDR3 length is 16 residues. CDR3 nucleotide sequence: TGTGCCAGCAGTTTATGGGGACAGGGGGCGGGAGATACGCAGTATTTT. This translates into CASSLWGQGAGDTQYF.

This clone appeared a single time. This rearrangement joins TRBV19 to TRBJ1-5; D call uncertain. The CDR3 consists of 15 residues. CDR1 and CDR2 (germline): LNHDA, SQIVND (reference sequence). V lost 3 bases and J lost 2, with 11 bases in between. The CDR3 DNA reads as TGTGCCAGTAGTATCCCAGACGAGGGCAATCAGCCCCAGCATTTT. It translates to CASSIPDEGNQPQHF. Looking up the rest from reference TRBV19 and TRBJ1-5 gives the full variable domain: DGGITQSPKYLFRKEGQNVTLSCEQNLNHDAMYWYRQDPGQGLRLIYYSQIVNDFQKGDIAEGYSVSREKKESFPLTVTSAQKNPTAFYLCASSIPDEGNQPQHFGDGTRLSIL.

The rearrangement links TRBV27 to TRBJ2-7; weak D call: TRBD1 (6 bases). Germline V gene lookup returns CDR1 MNHEY and CDR2 SMNVEV (reference sequence). The CDR3 contains 14 residues. The ends were cut back, 2 bases at V and 2 bases at J, with 10 bases in the middle. The CDR3 DNA is TGTGCCAGCAGTTTAGGGCAGGGGACCTACGAGCAGTACTTC. Its translation is CASSLGQGTYEQYF.